A single sample is the source of the 19 T cell receptor beta chains below, sequenced in a study of blood T cell repertoires in COVID-19. Only in-frame clones appear in the TCRdb table, and some are missing; sequencing was by immunoSEQ multiplex PCR. The repertoire holds 50,000 or so clones, with approximately 81% as singletons. The sample was peripheral blood. The receptors originated from a middle-aged man with active COVID-19.

The V call is TRBV2, the J call TRBJ2-7; possible D gene TRBD2, 7 bases. The CDR3 has 14 amino acids. V was trimmed by 4 bases and J by 4 bases, leaving 14 bases between them. Germline CDR1 reads SNHLY; CDR2 reads FYNNEI. The CDR3 is CASSGGGTGYEQYF. CDR3 in DNA: TGTGCCAGCAGTGGGGGGGGTACAGGGTACGAGCAGTACTTC.

This chain links TRBV20-1 with TRBJ2-4; D gene ambiguous. This CDR3 contains 11 residues. The V gene lost 5 bases and the J gene lost 8 bases, with 10 bases spanning the gap. The germline V gene encodes CDR1 DFQATT and CDR2 SNEGSKA (reference sequence). In DNA form, the CDR3 reads TGCAGTGCTCTCCCCCGTGACATTCAGTACTTC. The encoded protein is CSALPRDIQYF.

The chain combines TRBV28 with TRBJ2-7, with D perhaps TRBD2 (5 bases). The germline gives CDR1 MDHEN, CDR2 SYDVKM. V lost 5 bases, J lost 7 bases, and 18 bases lay in between. The CDR3 is made up of 14 amino acids. The CDR3 DNA reads as TGTGCCAGCAGTCTTACTGAGGGAGTGGGAGAGCAGTACTTC. It yields the protein CASSLTEGVGEQYF. Full variable domain (remainder filled in from reference TRBV28 and TRBJ2-7): DVKVTQSSRYLVKRTGEKVFLECVQDMDHENMFWYRQDPGLGLRLIYFSYDVKMKEKGDIPEGYSVSREKKERFSLILESASTNQTSMYLCASSLTEGVGEQYFGPGTRLTVT.

There are many counts of this clone. The rearrangement uses TRBV3-1 (or the pseudogene TRBV3-2) and TRBJ1-3; D gene uncertain. Germline CDR1 is LGHDT and CDR2 is YNNKEL (reference sequence). The ends were cut back, 1 base at V and 8 bases at J, with 18 bases in the middle. This CDR3 contains 16 residues. DNA for the CDR3: TGTGCCAGCAGCCAAGGGCCGGGAGCGGGAGAGGACACCATATATTTT. Protein product: CASSQGPGAGEDTIYF.

V and J are TRBV3-1 (or the pseudogene TRBV3-2) and TRBJ2-1; a weak D match, TRBD1 (5 bases). V lost 3 bases and J 3 bases, leaving 9 bases between the germline ends. The V gene's germline CDR1 is LGHDT and CDR2 YNNKEL (reference sequence). This CDR3 has 14 amino acids. CDR3 sequence reads: CASSQGPLYNEQFF. CDR3 bases: TGTGCCAGCAGCCAGGGGCCCCTCTACAATGAGCAGTTCTTC.

CDR3 in amino acids: CASSPRDSYTEAFF. CDR3 sequence (DNA): TGTGCCAGTAGTCCCCGGGACAGCTACACTGAAGCTTTCTTT. This sequence joins TRBV19 and TRBJ1-1, with 7 bases aligning to TRBD1. The germline V gene encodes CDR1 LNHDA and CDR2 SQIVND (reference sequence). This CDR3 spans 14 amino acids. V lost 5 bases to trimming and J lost 3 bases; unmatched junction nucleotides: 6.

The chain combines TRBV6-5 with TRBJ2-5; TRBD1 matches 7 bases. J gave up 5 bases and V 6 bases, and 9 bases lay outside the gene matches. Germline values: CDR1 MNHEY, CDR2 SVGAGI. This CDR3 is 14 amino acids long. The CDR3 is CASSATGEWETQYF. CDR3 nucleotides: TGTGCCAGCAGCGCTACAGGGGAGTGGGAGACCCAGTACTTC.

The J gene is TRBJ2-1, the V gene TRBV29-1; D is uncertain. CDR3 length: 13 amino acids. Germline V gene lookup returns CDR1 SQVTM and CDR2 ANQGSEA. With 0 bases removed from V and 4 bases from J, the gap between germline ends came to 7 bases. The DNA of the CDR3 is TGCAGCGTTGAAGAGTCCCAGTACAATGAGCAGTTCTTC. Translated: CSVEESQYNEQFF.

V and J are TRBV9 and TRBJ1-6, with D perhaps matching TRBD1 (5 bases). Trimming cost V 0 bases and J 5 bases, with 15 bases left between them. Germline V gene sequence: CDR1 SGDLS, CDR2 YYNGEE. The CDR3 sequence is 17 residues long. CDR3 sequence reads: CASSVAPSWGDNSPLHF. The CDR3 nucleotides read TGTGCCAGCAGCGTAGCCCCATCGTGGGGCGATAATTCACCCCTCCACTTT. Drawing the rest from reference TRBV9 and TRBJ1-6, the complete variable domain is DSGVTQTPKHLITATGQRVTLRCSPRSGDLSVYWYQQSLDQGLQFLIQYYNGEERAKGNILERFSAQQFPDLHSELNLSSLELGDSALYFCASSVAPSWGDNSPLHFGNGTRLTVT.

This chain joins TRBV18 and TRBJ2-2; TRBD2 might be the D (6 bases). Trimming removed 3 bases from V and 1 base from J, with 12 bases in between. Per germline, CDR1 KGHSH and CDR2 LQKENI. The CDR3 extends over 16 amino acids. The CDR3: CASSPPNGGNTGELFF. The CDR3 region has the DNA TGTGCCAGCTCACCCCCGAACGGGGGGAACACCGGGGAGCTGTTTTTT.

The chain has TRBV25-1 and TRBJ1-1; a possible D gene is TRBD1 (6 bases). Trimming took off 4 bases at V and 1 base at J, with 22 bases between the two ends. CDR3 size: 18 residues. In germline, CDR1 is MGHDK, CDR2 SYGVNS. The CDR3 sequence: CASSVWERGNTRNTEAFF. The CDR3 DNA sequence: TGTGCCAGCAGTGTCTGGGAGAGGGGGAATACTAGGAACACTGAAGCTTTCTTT.

The V and J genes are TRBV6-4 and TRBJ2-3, with TRBD2 matching over 10 bases. Germline V gene lookup returns CDR1 MRHNA and CDR2 SNTAGT. The CDR3 totals 15 residues. V lost 5 bases to trimming and J lost 0 bases; unmatched junction nucleotides: 2. The CDR3 spells CASSLLAGSTDTQYF. The CDR3 DNA reads TGTGCCAGCAGTTTACTAGCGGGAAGCACAGATACGCAGTATTTT.

The chain joins TRBV19 to TRBJ1-5; 9 bases fit TRBD1. The junction had 4 bases not matched to a gene; V was cut back by 6 bases and J by 4 bases. This CDR3 is built from 14 residues. The germline V gene has CDR1 LNHDA and CDR2 SQIVND (reference sequence). CDR3 DNA: TGTGCCAGTAGCGGGACAGGGAATAATCAGCCCCAGCATTTT. Its protein is CASSGTGNNQPQHF.

J is TRBJ2-1 and V is TRBV2, with D unresolved. The CDR3 covers 10 residues. V was shortened by 6 bases and J by 6 bases, with 3 bases between the two germline ends. Germline CDR1 is SNHLY and CDR2 is FYNNEI. The CDR3: CASSLNEQFF. CDR3 coding DNA: TGTGCCAGCAGCCTCAATGAGCAGTTCTTC.

The chain combines TRBV7-9 with TRBJ2-7; 8 bases are shared with TRBD2. The length of the CDR3 is 15 residues. Looked up from germline, CDR1 is SEHNR and CDR2 is FQNEAQ (reference sequence). Losses at the gene ends were 4 bases for V and 3 bases for J; bases not matched to a gene: 8. CDR3 in DNA: TGTGCCAGCAGCTCGACTAGCGAGGCCCTCTACGAGCAGTACTTC. Residues: CASSSTSEALYEQYF.

The chain employs TRBV7-3 and TRBJ2-2; no clear D gene. This CDR3 comprises 12 residues. V was clipped by 4 bases and J by 2 bases, with 2 bases between them. Germline CDR1 is SGHTA and CDR2 is FQGTGA. DNA for the CDR3: TGTGCCAGCAGCTCTAACACCGGGGAGCTGTTTTTT. Protein sequence: CASSSNTGELFF.

The chain uses TRBV4-1 and TRBJ2-7, with no clear D. Per the germline V gene, CDR1 is MGHRA and CDR2 is YSYEKL. With 0 bases removed from V and 3 bases from J, the gap between germline ends came to 15 bases. The CDR3 loop spans 16 amino acids. This CDR3 is CASSQDRISMGYEQYF. CDR3 DNA: TGCGCCAGCAGCCAAGATCGGATTAGCATGGGCTACGAGCAGTACTTC.

The V and J genes are TRBV2 and TRBJ2-1, with 12 positions matching TRBD2. Germline CDR1 SNHLY, CDR2 FYNNEI. The trim removed 7 bases at V and 4 bases at J, leaving 5 bases unmatched. This CDR3 spans 15 amino acids. CDR3 nucleotide sequence: TGTGCCAGCACCCAAGGACTAGCGGGATACAATGAGCAGTTCTTC. This gives the protein CASTQGLAGYNEQFF.

The V gene is TRBV28, the J gene TRBJ2-1; 7 bases map to TRBD1. Trimming cost V 2 bases and J 8 bases; bases outside gene matches: 6. This CDR3 is 14 amino acids long. Per the germline V gene, CDR1 is MDHEN and CDR2 is SYDVKM. CDR3 sequence reads: CASSLMAQGHEQFF. As DNA, the CDR3 is TGTGCCAGCAGTTTAATGGCACAGGGGCATGAGCAGTTCTTC. The full variable domain, completed using reference TRBV28 and TRBJ2-1, is DVKVTQSSRYLVKRTGEKVFLECVQDMDHENMFWYRQDPGLGLRLIYFSYDVKMKEKGDIPEGYSVSREKKERFSLILESASTNQTSMYLCASSLMAQGHEQFFGPGTRLTVL.